Listed here are 3 T cell receptor beta chains from one sample, sequenced in a study of blood T cell repertoires in COVID-19. Method: immunoSEQ multiplex PCR; TCRdb's copy keeps in-frame clones and lacks some. The profile covers about 60,000 clones, with around 80% appearing a single time and roughly 4% taken by the ten largest. The sample consisted of peripheral blood. Receptors originate from a man between 60 and 75 years old with acute or convalescent COVID-19.

The J gene is TRBJ2-3, the V gene TRBV7-6; 8 bases are a match to TRBD2. Germline V gene lookup returns CDR1 SGHVS and CDR2 FNYEAQ. The CDR3 is 15 amino acids. With 5 bases clipped from V and 2 bases from J, the junction kept 6 bases outside the gene matches. CDR3 protein: CASSILADPTDTQYF. CDR3 coding DNA: TGTGCCAGCAGCATACTAGCGGACCCCACAGATACGCAGTATTTT.

The J gene is TRBJ2-2, the V gene TRBV29-1; TRBD1 agrees at 11 bases. This CDR3 contains 14 residues. With 7 bases clipped from V and 5 bases from J, the junction kept 6 bases outside the gene matches. The V gene's germline CDR1 is SQVTM and CDR2 ANQGSEA. The CDR3, as DNA: TGCAGCGGGACAGGGGGCGCAGGAACCGGGGAGCTGTTTTTT. It specifies CSGTGGAGTGELFF.

This clone occurred once. V gene TRBV13 combines with J gene TRBJ1-3; D not certain. Germline CDR1 is PRHDT and CDR2 is FYEKMQ (reference sequence). V lost 1 base, J lost 4 bases, and 8 bases lay in between. The CDR3 has 14 amino acids. CDR3 in DNA: TGTGCCAGCAGCTTAGCGGTTAACGGAAACACCATATATTTT. Its protein product is CASSLAVNGNTIYF.